These 17 T cell receptor beta chains came from one sample sequenced in a study of T cells in Graves' hyperthyroidism and ophthalmopathy. The source material, RNA transcripts, was used to amplify TCR beta CDR3 regions. The HTBI primer set was used in a first-round RT-PCR of the TCR CDR3. One entry per CDR3 protein, called by TCRdb with MiXCR from the multiplex PCR reads. The sample records approximately 740,000 distinct CDR3 sequences, 12% to 15% being singletons. Specimen: blood. These receptor sequences come from a woman between 18 and 30 years old with Graves' hyperthyroidism.

The chain couples TRBV11-2 to TRBJ2-3; TRBD1 is a possible D gene (6 bases). Germline assignment: CDR1 SGHAT and CDR2 FQNNGV. V gave up 5 bases and J gave up 10 bases, with 16 bases separating them. The CDR3 runs 13 residues. The DNA for the CDR3 is TGTGCCAGCAGCGCAGGGGCCGGGGATGCGCAGTATTTT. Its protein product is CASSAGAGDAQYF.

CDR3 protein: CASSLLGRPYEQYF. The CDR3 DNA reads as TGTGCCAGCAGTTTATTGGGACGCCCCTACGAGCAGTACTTC. This chain links TRBV27 with TRBJ2-7; D could derive from TRBD1 or TRBD2 (5 bases each). Trimming stripped 1 base from V and 2 bases from J, with 9 bases between. The CDR3 runs 14 residues. The germline V gene has CDR1 MNHEY and CDR2 SMNVEV (reference sequence).

This clonotype was observed at least ten times. The V and J genes are TRBV11-1 and TRBJ2-1, with TRBD1 as a possible D gene (6 bases). The CDR3 contains 16 residues. Germline V CDR1 and CDR2: SGHAT, FQDESV (reference sequence). The ends were cut back, 6 bases at V and 0 bases at J, with 15 bases in the middle. In DNA form, the CDR3 reads TGTGCCAGCAGTTACCAACAGGGTAGCTCCTACAATGAGCAGTTCTTC. It yields the protein CASSYQQGSSYNEQFF.

The genes are TRBV4-2 and TRBJ2-3; D is perhaps TRBD2 (7 bases). Trimming left V 0 bases short and J 1 base short, with 17 bases between. The CDR3 covers 18 residues. Germline-derived CDR1 and CDR2 are LGHNA and YNFKEQ. DNA of the CDR3: TGTGCCAGCAGCCAAGATCTGGGGGCGGGAGTCCGCACAGATACGCAGTATTTT. As protein: CASSQDLGAGVRTDTQYF.

CDR3 residues: CASGPGQGETQYF. The CDR3 DNA is TGTGCTAGTGGCCCAGGACAGGGGGAGACCCAGTACTTC. This sequence joins TRBV12-5 and TRBJ2-5; 9 bases fit TRBD1. CDR3 length: 13 amino acids. In germline, CDR1 is LGHNT, CDR2 FRNRAP. Trimming took 6 bases from V and 5 from J; bases not matched to a gene: 4. The full variable domain, with the rest looked up from reference TRBV12-5 and TRBJ2-5, is DARVTQTPRHKVTEMGQEVTMRCQPILGHNTVFWYRQTMMQGLELLAYFRNRAPLDDSGMPKDRFSAEMPDATLATLKIQPSEPRDSAVYFCASGPGQGETQYFGPGTRLLVL.

The chain is built from TRBV30 and TRBJ2-6; D is uncertain. This CDR3 has 16 residues. V shed 0 bases and J shed 1 base, with 10 bases lying between them. The germline V gene encodes CDR1 GTSNPN and CDR2 SVGIG (reference sequence). This CDR3 reads CAWSVLGRSGANVLTF. For the CDR3, the DNA is TGTGCCTGGAGTGTACTCGGCAGGTCTGGGGCCAACGTCCTGACTTTC.

In its sample, this clonotype was seen many times. V and J are TRBV20-1 and TRBJ2-7; D possibly corresponds to TRBD2 (5 bases). Germline-derived CDR1 and CDR2 are DFQATT and SNEGSKA (reference sequence). The V end was cut by 3 bases, the J end by 5 bases, with 17 bases between. CDR3 length: 14 residues. Here the CDR3 reads CSASPRRYGDEQYF. The CDR3 DNA reads as TGCAGTGCTAGCCCCCGGCGGTACGGGGACGAGCAGTACTTC.

The chain employs TRBV6-5 and TRBJ1-6; weak D call: TRBD1 (6 bases). V lost 5 bases and J 7 bases, leaving 21 bases between the germline ends. The V gene's germline CDR1 is MNHEY and CDR2 SVGAGI. The CDR3 is 17 residues long. This chain's CDR3 is CASSTRTGRVRNSPLHF. The CDR3, as DNA: TGTGCCAGCAGTACTCGCACAGGGAGGGTACGGAATTCACCCCTCCACTTT.

Ten or more counts support this clonotype. Compared with germline, one end of the junction differs, possibly owing to a read error. This chain joins TRBV6-1 and TRBJ1-1, with 7 bases identical to TRBD1. This CDR3 has 15 amino acids. Germline-derived CDR1 and CDR2 are MNHNS and SASEGT. CDR3 DNA: TGTGCCGGCAGGATCTTCCGGGACAGCGGCTCTGAAGCTTTCTTT. It translates to CAGRIFRDSGSEAFF.

The rearrangement joins TRBV7-2 to TRBJ2-1; 10 bases align to TRBD2. CDR3 size: 14 residues. From germline, CDR1 is SGHTA and CDR2 FQGNSA. The junction had 5 bases not matched to a gene; V was cut back by 3 bases and J by 9 bases. As DNA, the CDR3 is TGTGCCAGCAGCTTTAGCGGGAGGTCGAGTGAGCAGTTCTTC. Protein sequence: CASSFSGRSSEQFF.

In this sample, this clonotype turned up many times. The chain combines TRBV7-9 with TRBJ2-5; 8 nucleotides align to TRBD1. Germline CDR1 is SEHNR and CDR2 is FQNEAQ (reference sequence). The CDR3 runs 15 residues. V trimming: 5 bases; J trimming: 3 bases; junction bases outside the gene matches: 8. The DNA of the CDR3 is TGTGCCAGCAGCCCTACCACAGGGGGTGAAGAGACCCAGTACTTC. Its protein product is CASSPTTGGEETQYF.

The sample holds a few counts of this clonotype. The chain employs TRBV11-2 and TRBJ1-1; no firm D call. Trimming cost V 2 bases and J 3 bases, with 13 bases left between them. The CDR3 is made up of 15 amino acids. Germline V gene lookup returns CDR1 SGHAT and CDR2 FQNNGV. DNA for the CDR3: TGTGCCAGCAGCTTACGGTCCGGCGGGTACACTGAAGCTTTCTTT. Protein: CASSLRSGGYTEAFF.

The chain has TRBV6-1 and TRBJ2-1, with TRBD2 matching over 7 bases. The V segment lost 6 bases and the J segment 7 bases; nucleotides outside the gene matches: 12. The CDR3 is 15 residues long. The germline V gene has CDR1 MNHNS and CDR2 SASEGT. CDR3 protein: CASSISAGLGNEQFF. The CDR3 DNA reads as TGTGCCAGCAGCATTTCAGCGGGACTTGGAAATGAGCAGTTCTTC.

In this sample, this clonotype turned up many times. This chain connects TRBV18 to TRBJ2-7; D may correspond to TRBD1 or TRBD2 (5 bases each). This CDR3 is built from 14 residues. V lost 3 bases and J 3 bases, leaving 12 bases between the germline ends. Germline V lookup: CDR1 KGHSH, CDR2 LQKENI. The CDR3 DNA sequence: TGTGCCAGCTCACCCCGGGACCGCCTCTACGAGCAGTACTTC. This codes for CASSPRDRLYEQYF.

The chain has TRBV2 and TRBJ2-5; 10 positions match TRBD1. V lost 7 bases to trimming and J lost 2 bases; unmatched junction nucleotides: 7. Germline CDR1 SNHLY, CDR2 FYNNEI. There are 15 residues in the CDR3. The CDR3 nucleotides read TGTGCCAGCAAAGACAGGGGGCTCCTTCAAGAGACCCAGTACTTC. Translating gives CASKDRGLLQETQYF. Based on the CDR3 plus reference TRBV2 and TRBJ2-5, the full variable domain is EPEVTQTPSHQVTQMGQEVILRCVPISNHLYFYWYRQILGQKVEFLVSFYNNEISEKSEIFDDQFSVERPDGSNFTLKIRSTKLEDSAMYFCASKDRGLLQETQYFGPGTRLLVL.

This chain connects TRBV5-8 to TRBJ1-5; D uncertain. V was pared by 0 bases and J by 2 bases, with 9 bases between. Germline values: CDR1 SGHTS, CDR2 YDEGEE. The CDR3 sequence is 15 residues long. CDR3 DNA sequence: TGTGCCAGCAGCTTGGGGCTGGAGGGCAATCAGCCCCAGCATTTT. This translates into CASSLGLEGNQPQHF.

This clonotype was seen at least ten times. This chain uses TRBV20-1 with TRBJ1-1; D gene uncertain. Trimming left V 5 bases short and J 6 bases short, with 16 bases between. The CDR3 consists of 13 residues. Germline CDR1 DFQATT, CDR2 SNEGSKA (reference sequence). CDR3 in DNA: TGCAGTGCTTTTCAGGCGTCTCCTCCTGAAGCTTTCTTT. It translates to CSAFQASPPEAFF.